The sequence of this T cell receptor (beta chain) was determined in a study of control samples from healthy donors and cancer patients. Some clones are missing from TCRdb's copy, which holds only in-frame ones; the method was immunoSEQ multiplex PCR. Among about 95,000 clones listed, roughly 92% were seen once. CDR1 and CDR2 (germline): SNHLY, FYNNEI. V lost 5 bases, J lost 4 bases, and 16 bases lay in between. The CDR3 length is 15 residues. Sequenced input: blood. The chain carries TRBV2 and TRBJ2-3; TRBD1 or TRBD2 may be the D gene (7 bases each). The sequence derives from a woman in her thirties in good health. DNA of the CDR3: TGTGCCAGCAGTCCCCGAGCAGGGGGGGCAGATACGCAGTATTTT. This sequence encodes CASSPRAGGADTQYF.